This T cell receptor (beta chain) comes out of a study of CD8+CD57+ T cells in acquired aplastic anemia. Patients picked for sequencing had shown CD8+CD57+ cell expansion detected by flow cytometry. None of the patients had been given any therapy when their blood was sampled. Germline lookup yields CDR1 LNHDA and CDR2 SQIVND (reference sequence). J lost 1 base, V lost 5 bases, and 5 bases had no gene match. The CDR3 sequence is 14 residues long. CDR3 and TCR beta VDJ profiling relied on a genomic DNA template. MiXCR, run by TCRdb on the reads, gives a single entry per CDR3 protein. The sample lists 200,000 to 250,000 distinct CDR3 sequences, under 50% occurring once.

The sequencing sample was made of sorted CD4+, CD8+, or CD8+CD57+ T cells (not recorded which) from PBMCs. The chain uses TRBV19 and TRBJ2-7; TRBD1 agrees at 7 bases. This clonotype was obtained from a human donor with aplastic anemia. The DNA for the CDR3 is TGTGCCAGTAGTCAACAGGACAGGTCCTACGAGCAGTACTTC. It specifies CASSQQDRSYEQYF.